The following is a TCR beta chain sequence with its context. The antigen is unknown. Germline-derived CDR1 and CDR2 are SGHAT and FQDESV (reference sequence). This CDR3 has 15 residues. Sorts performed in triplicate captured 300,000 or so cells each from every CD8+ T cell subset. The data belong to a study of CXCR3-negative and CXCR3-positive naive CD8 T cells. UMI-labeled 5' RACE TRB cDNA libraries were prepared from the cells. From its re-call of the 5' RACE reads, TCRdb lists each CDR3 protein once, without DNA. The sample has some 50,000 distinct CDR3 sequences. Notes on the study in general: Hydrophobicity was higher for TRB CDR3s found in CXCR3-positive naive cells than in CXCR3-negative naive cells.

The chain combines TRBV11-1 with TRBJ2-7; TCRdb returns TRBD2, unconfirmable since there is no DNA. The origin of this receptor is a human donor in good health. Some clones in this sample may be carry-over from other donors' samples. Source material: naive CXCR3+ CD8+ T cells from blood. The subset was: CD45RO-CCR7+CD27+CD95- naive CD8+ T cells expressing CXCR3 (TNR3+). The CDR3 spells CASSFPGGGVYEQYF.